Each of the 26 T cell receptor beta chains below was sequenced from the same sample in a study of blood T cell repertoires in COVID-19. Clones were sequenced by immunoSEQ multiplex PCR, and TCRdb holds only the in-frame ones, with some missing. The data contain approximately 110,000 clones, 69% of them singletons. Material for sequencing was peripheral blood. These receptors all come from a man older than 75 with acute or convalescent COVID-19.

This chain connects TRBV5-5 to TRBJ2-3; 9 bases align to TRBD2. The ends lost 4 bases at V and 0 bases at J; junction bases unmatched: 12. Germline assignment: CDR1 SGHKS and CDR2 YYEKEE (reference sequence). There are 18 residues in the CDR3. CDR3 residues: CASSRLPTSGGSTDTQYF. The CDR3 DNA reads as TGTGCCAGCAGCCGACTTCCGACTAGCGGAGGGAGCACAGATACGCAGTATTTT. Combining the CDR3 with reference TRBV5-5 and TRBJ2-3 gives the whole variable domain DAGVTQSPTHLIKTRGQQVTLRCSPISGHKSVSWYQQVLGQGPQFIFQYYEKEERGRGNFPDRFSARQFPNYSSELNVNALLLGDSALYLCASSRLPTSGGSTDTQYFGPGTRLTVL.

About this clone itself: At one boundary the junction diverges from the germline segment, which might be a read error. The CDR3 is CASSWDMSYAQYF. The CDR3, as DNA: TGTGCCAGCAGCTGGGACATGTCCTACGCGCAGTACTTC. The chain carries TRBV7-2 and TRBJ2-7, with D tentatively TRBD1 (6 bases). The CDR3 covers 13 residues. Germline V gives CDR1 SGHTA, CDR2 FQGNSA.

This clone was recorded a few times. V usage is TRBV19 and J usage is TRBJ1-2; D gene ambiguous. The CDR3 runs 15 residues. The V and J ends lost 9 bases and 4 bases respectively, with 21 bases between them. CDR1 is LNHDA and CDR2 is SQIVND in the germline V gene (reference sequence). In DNA form, the CDR3 reads TGTGCCAGCTCCCCAGAGGGCCGTTTAAGCTATGGCTACACCTTC. This translates into CASSPEGRLSYGYTF.

V usage is TRBV3-1 (or the pseudogene TRBV3-2) and J usage is TRBJ2-7; 8 nucleotides align to TRBD1. Germline assignment: CDR1 LGHDT and CDR2 YNNKEL (reference sequence). There are 16 residues in the CDR3. J lost 0 bases, V lost 5 bases, and 9 bases had no gene match. For the CDR3, the DNA is TGTGCCAGCAGCAACCGACAGGGGCCGAACTCCTACGAGCAGTACTTC. This sequence encodes CASSNRQGPNSYEQYF.

The chain carries TRBV28 and TRBJ2-7, with D possibly being TRBD1 (6 bases). Trimming pared 3 bases from V and 2 bases from J, leaving 17 bases between. Germline CDR1 reads MDHEN; CDR2 reads SYDVKM. The CDR3 is 16 amino acids. The DNA for the CDR3 is TGTGCCAGCAGTTTCGGCCTCGACAGGTTGACCTACGAGCAGTACTTC. This translates into CASSFGLDRLTYEQYF.

The chain couples TRBV4-1 to TRBJ2-1, with 11 bases aligning to TRBD2. Germline values: CDR1 MGHRA, CDR2 YSYEKL. The ends lost 0 bases at V and 9 bases at J; junction bases unmatched: 16. CDR3 length: 19 amino acids. The CDR3 spells CASSQDAGELAGVGPEQFF. CDR3 bases: TGCGCCAGCAGCCAAGATGCAGGGGAACTAGCGGGAGTGGGGCCTGAGCAGTTCTTC.

This clone was observed a handful of times. The chain uses TRBV7-6 and TRBJ2-1; 7 nucleotides match TRBD2. The CDR3 extends over 15 amino acids. Germline CDR1 and CDR2: SGHVS and FNYEAQ. V was clipped by 2 bases and J by 7 bases; unmatched bases: 8. The CDR3 spells CASSLKAGSWNEQFF. In nucleotides, the CDR3 is TGTGCCAGCAGCTTAAAAGCGGGGAGCTGGAATGAGCAGTTCTTC.

This clone was seen once. This sequence joins TRBV29-1 and TRBJ2-3; maybe TRBD1 (6 bases). CDR1 and CDR2 (germline): SQVTM, ANQGSEA. V was shortened by 3 bases and J by 4 bases, with 11 bases between the two germline ends. This CDR3 region has 13 residues. CDR3 protein: CSVDGPGADTQYF. The CDR3 region has the DNA TGCAGCGTTGACGGGCCAGGGGCAGATACGCAGTATTTT.

This chain joins TRBV6-1 and TRBJ2-3, with a tentative D call TRBD2 (7 bases). Trimming shortened V by 1 base and J by 2 bases, and 16 bases separated the two germline ends. This CDR3 contains 17 residues. Germline V gene lookup returns CDR1 MNHNS and CDR2 SASEGT. In DNA, the CDR3 is TGTGCCAGCAGTGAAGGTTGGGGGGGGCCCATCACAGATACGCAGTATTTT. This sequence encodes CASSEGWGGPITDTQYF.

The chain carries TRBV2 and TRBJ2-7; maybe TRBD2 (6 bases). This CDR3 contains 15 residues. Germline V CDR1 and CDR2: SNHLY, FYNNEI. The V end lost 10 bases, the J end lost 2 bases, and 21 bases lay between the germline ends. CDR3 region: CAIRLTGDRAYEQYF. The CDR3 region has the DNA TGTGCCATCCGTCTAACGGGGGATCGGGCCTACGAGCAGTACTTC. Combining the CDR3 with reference TRBV2 and TRBJ2-7 gives the whole variable domain EPEVTQTPSHQVTQMGQEVILRCVPISNHLYFYWYRQILGQKVEFLVSFYNNEISEKSEIFDDQFSVERPDGSNFTLKIRSTKLEDSAMYFCAIRLTGDRAYEQYFGPGTRLTVT.

The rearrangement joins TRBV2 to TRBJ2-7, with 8 bases that match TRBD1. V lost 5 bases and J lost 6; bases outside the gene matches: 9. The germline gives CDR1 SNHLY, CDR2 FYNNEI. The CDR3 runs 14 residues. The CDR3 loop is CASSSLATGVEQYF. In DNA form, the CDR3 reads TGTGCCAGCAGTAGCTTAGCGACAGGGGTCGAGCAGTACTTC.

The table lists this clone with a few counts. The gene calls are TRBV3-1 (or the pseudogene TRBV3-2) and TRBJ1-2, with 7 positions matching TRBD1. Unmatched junction bases numbered 11, after V lost 7 bases and J lost 6 bases. From germline, CDR1 is LGHDT and CDR2 YNNKEL (reference sequence). The CDR3 length is 14 residues. The CDR3 region is CASNPGQAGHGYTF. In DNA form, the CDR3 reads TGTGCCAGCAATCCCGGACAGGCGGGCCATGGCTACACCTTC.

There are a few counts of this clone. This chain joins TRBV19 and TRBJ2-3; 7 nucleotides line up with TRBD2. Per germline, CDR1 LNHDA and CDR2 SQIVND (reference sequence). The CDR3 extends over 15 amino acids. The V and J ends lost 3 bases and 2 bases, in that order; junction bases with no gene match: 5. CDR3 bases: TGTGCCAGTAGTATTACTAGCGAGGTCACAGATACGCAGTATTTT. Protein sequence: CASSITSEVTDTQYF.

This clone was observed a single time. This chain links TRBV11-2 with TRBJ2-1; 9 nucleotides match TRBD2. The CDR3 extends over 16 amino acids. Germline V gives CDR1 SGHAT, CDR2 FQNNGV. With 2 bases clipped from V and 7 bases from J, the junction kept 9 bases outside the gene matches. CDR3 residues: CASSLLGGRARNEQFF. DNA of the CDR3: TGTGCCAGCAGCTTATTAGGCGGGAGGGCCCGGAATGAGCAGTTCTTC. Full variable domain (outside the CDR3, taken from reference TRBV11-2 and TRBJ2-1): EAGVAQSPRYKIIEKRQSVAFWCNPISGHATLYWYQQILGQGPKLLIQFQNNGVVDDSQLPKDRFSAERLKGVDSTLKIQPAKLEDSAVYLCASSLLGGRARNEQFFGPGTRLTVL.

The chain recombines TRBV6-1 with TRBJ2-1; D perhaps matches TRBD2 (7 bases). The CDR3 is 18 amino acids. CDR1 and CDR2 from the germline V gene are MNHNS and SASEGT. With 4 bases removed from V and 3 bases from J, the gap between germline ends came to 22 bases. This CDR3 reads CASSVPTRTAGIYNEQFF. CDR3 DNA sequence: TGTGCCAGCAGTGTCCCGACTAGGACAGCGGGAATCTACAATGAGCAGTTCTTC.

The chain uses TRBV11-2 and TRBJ1-4; D is perhaps TRBD1 (6 bases). CDR1 SGHAT and CDR2 FQNNGV come from the germline V gene. V was shortened by 4 bases and J by 5 bases, with 14 bases between the two germline ends. The length of the CDR3 is 15 residues. CDR3 amino acids: CASSWGGHANEKLFF. For the CDR3, the DNA is TGTGCCAGCAGCTGGGGGGGACACGCGAATGAAAAACTGTTTTTT.

The chain joins TRBV7-2 to TRBJ2-1; 12 nucleotides align to TRBD2. Unmatched junction bases numbered 5, after V lost 5 bases and J lost 9 bases. Germline V gives CDR1 SGHTA, CDR2 FQGNSA. The CDR3 has 14 residues. The CDR3 bases are TGTGCCAGCAGCCAGACTAGCGGGAGATTTGAGCAGTTCTTC. It translates to CASSQTSGRFEQFF.

This clone was counted ten times or more. This chain connects TRBV5-1 to TRBJ2-1, with TRBD2 matching 11 bases. This CDR3 spans 15 amino acids. V lost 4 bases and J lost 6; bases outside the gene matches: 6. Germline V gene sequence: CDR1 SGHRS, CDR2 YFSETQ. The CDR3 reads CASSVTSGSSNEQFF. The CDR3 nucleotides are TGCGCCAGCAGCGTTACTAGCGGGAGCTCCAATGAGCAGTTCTTC.

This chain joins TRBV28 and TRBJ2-7, with D possibly matching TRBD1 (5 bases). Trimming pared 7 bases from V and 0 bases from J, leaving 13 bases between. The V gene's germline CDR1 is MDHEN and CDR2 SYDVKM. CDR3 length: 14 residues. CDR3 nucleotide sequence: TGTGCCAGCACCATTCAGGGCAGCTCCTACGAGCAGTACTTC. It is translated as CASTIQGSSYEQYF.

The chain uses TRBV9 and TRBJ2-1; TRBD2 might be the D (5 bases). In germline, CDR1 is SGDLS, CDR2 YYNGEE. Trimming removed 0 bases at V and 9 bases at J, with 10 bases between. This CDR3 spans 13 amino acids. CDR3 in amino acids: CASSVAGEFEQFF. The CDR3 DNA sequence: TGTGCCAGCAGCGTAGCCGGGGAATTTGAGCAGTTCTTC.

The chain couples TRBV18 to TRBJ2-5; weak D call: TRBD2 (6 bases). Trimming pared 2 bases from V and 0 bases from J, leaving 13 bases between. The germline CDR1 and CDR2 sequences are KGHSH and LQKENI. There are 16 residues in the CDR3. In DNA, the CDR3 is TGTGCCAGCTCACCAAGGGCCCGGGGGTACCAAGAGACCCAGTACTTC. Translated: CASSPRARGYQETQYF.

The chain employs TRBV18 and TRBJ2-3; tentative D call: TRBD1 (6 bases). CDR3 length equals 12 residues. Germline CDR1 reads KGHSH; CDR2 reads LQKENI. Between the trimmed V and J ends, which lost 8 bases and 4 bases, there was a span of 10 bases. CDR3 in DNA: TGTGCCAGCCGTCGACAGGCAGATACGCAGTATTTT. It specifies CASRRQADTQYF.

On this clone itself: Within the sample, other DNA sequences also encode this same CDR3. V usage is TRBV19 and J usage is TRBJ2-5; the match to TRBD1 covers 8 bases. With 8 bases clipped from V and 2 bases from J, the junction kept 4 bases outside the gene matches. In germline, CDR1 is LNHDA, CDR2 SQIVND (reference sequence). This CDR3 is 13 amino acids long. In DNA, the CDR3 is TGTGCCAGTGGAAGGGACAGGCAAGAGACCCAGTACTTC. Amino acids: CASGRDRQETQYF.

This clone appeared a few times. The CDR3: CASRAGLAGNEQFF. The CDR3 DNA is TGTGCCAGCAGGGCGGGACTAGCTGGCAATGAGCAGTTCTTC. The chain is built from TRBV2 and TRBJ2-1, with 9 bases aligning to TRBD2. Looked up from germline, CDR1 is SNHLY and CDR2 is FYNNEI. V lost 6 bases and J lost 6; bases outside the gene matches: 6. This CDR3 contains 14 residues.

This chain connects TRBV4-2 to TRBJ2-5, with 10 bases matching TRBD2. The J segment lost 5 bases and the V segment lost 0 bases, leaving 15 bases of the junction unmatched. The CDR3 sequence is 19 residues long. Per germline, CDR1 LGHNA and CDR2 YNFKEQ. CDR3 bases: TGTGCCAGCAGCCAAGAAGCGGGCCGAGTGACTAGCGGGCGGGAGACCCAGTACTTC. Protein sequence: CASSQEAGRVTSGRETQYF.

The sample holds one count of this clone. The chain recombines TRBV10-3 with TRBJ2-2; D is unclear. V lost 3 bases and J lost 8, with 4 bases in between. Germline CDR1 and CDR2: ENHRY and SYGVKD. CDR3 size: 11 residues. Here the CDR3 DNA reads TGTGCCATCAGTGATATGGGGGAGCTGTTTTTT. Amino acids: CAISDMGELFF.